The present entry profiles one T cell receptor (beta chain) with its context. Its antigen is unidentified. CDR3 length: 16 residues. Between the trimmed V and J ends, which lost 0 bases and 8 bases, there was a span of 16 bases. Germline CDR1 MGHRA, CDR2 YSYEKL. The sample originates from a study of regulatory T cells in long-lasting Graves disease. As for time point: persistent/refractory GD, antithyroid drugs over 5 years with positive TRAb. PBMC RNA served as the TCR library source. Staff took about 10 milliliters of peripheral blood and put it into EDTA tubes. iRepertoire HTBI primers and Arm-PCR of CDR3 regions built TCR beta libraries. Original methodology: Samples collectively showed more than 55 TRBV and around 15 TRBJ segments. TCRdb recomputed calls from the multiplex PCR reads with MiXCR, one row per CDR3 protein. The V and J calls were determined by TCRdb, not by the authors. The sample consists of a few hundred thousand distinct CDR3 sequences, roughly a quarter of them appearing once.

Findings and limits, study-wide: There were preferences for TRBV28, TRBJ1-2 and TRBJ2-5 in persistent disease. Possibly, accuracy suffered from the small sample size.

The sequence was obtained from a female donor with Graves disease. This specimen was peripheral blood mononuclear cells (PBMCs), taken when the disease was refractory, from a patient treated with antithyroid drugs. The chain joins TRBV4-1 to TRBJ1-4; D is possibly TRBD1 (6 bases). Here the CDR3 reads CASSQEAGAGGEKLFF. The DNA of the CDR3 is TGCGCCAGCAGCCAAGAAGCAGGGGCAGGTGGCGAAAAACTGTTTTTT.